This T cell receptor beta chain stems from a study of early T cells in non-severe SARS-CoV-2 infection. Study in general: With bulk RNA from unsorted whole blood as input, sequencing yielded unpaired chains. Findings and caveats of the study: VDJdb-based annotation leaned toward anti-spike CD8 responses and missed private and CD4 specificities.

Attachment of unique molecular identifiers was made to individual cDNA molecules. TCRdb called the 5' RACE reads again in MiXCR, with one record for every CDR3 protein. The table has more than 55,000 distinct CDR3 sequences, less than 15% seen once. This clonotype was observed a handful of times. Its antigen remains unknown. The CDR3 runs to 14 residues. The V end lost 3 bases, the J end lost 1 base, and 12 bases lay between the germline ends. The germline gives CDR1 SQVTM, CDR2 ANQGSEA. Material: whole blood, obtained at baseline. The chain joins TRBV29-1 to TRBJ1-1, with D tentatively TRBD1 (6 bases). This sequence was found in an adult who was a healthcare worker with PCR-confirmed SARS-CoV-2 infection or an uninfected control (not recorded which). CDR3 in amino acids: CSVDWGLGNTEAFF. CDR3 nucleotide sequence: TGCAGCGTTGACTGGGGGCTGGGGAACACTGAAGCTTTCTTT. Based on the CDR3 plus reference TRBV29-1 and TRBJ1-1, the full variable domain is SAVISQKPSRDICQRGTSLTIQCQVDSQVTMMFWYRQQPGQSLTLIATANQGSEATYESGFVIDKFPISRPNLTFSTLTVSNMSPEDSSIYLCSVDWGLGNTEAFFGQGTRLTVV.